The T cell receptor beta chain under discussion was sequenced for a study of neurological immune-mediated disorders (dated by TCRdb to between 2018 and 2021). For context, the study as a whole: Peripheral blood TCR-beta repertoires from HTLV-I-associated myelopathy (HAM/TSP) patients, multiple sclerosis patients and healthy controls were compared by UMI-based sequencing. The cohort was made up of 68 subjects, consisting of 15 or so HAM/TSP patients, 35 or so multiple sclerosis patients and about 20 healthy controls. The roughly 110 TCR-beta libraries included longitudinal samples, technical triplicates and paired sorted CD4+ and CD8+ T-cell subsets alongside PBMC samples. What the study reported, not specific to this receptor: No identical CDR3 amino acid sequences were found to be shared among expanded clones across subjects, suggesting that TCR-beta repertoires were private in all groups. TCR clonal expansion was greatest in HAM/TSP patients and smallest in MS patients, who ranked below even healthy controls.

Many counts were recorded for this clonotype. Its antigen is unknown. Base qualities are not at hand, and no much larger clone is one base apart. cDNA synthesis used template-switch 5'RACE with a primer carrying a 10-nucleotide random unique molecular identifier tagging each TCR transcript. Over 170 million TCR-beta sequences, covering 15-18 subjects, were produced in each sequencing run. The RNeasy kit was used to extract total RNA. Using the KAPA Real-time Library Amplification kit, TCR-beta VDJ regions were amplified with primers for the TCR constant region and the 5'RACE anchor. A first PCR added sample indexes and Illumina adaptors, after which a second PCR increased the library yield. After Ampure bead purification, the roughly 650 bp TCR product was size-selected on a 2% E-gel SizeSelection system. Before pooling, libraries had their quality checked on a Bioanalyzer, their concentration measured with Qubit, and their quantity determined with the Kapa Library Quantification kit. Libraries were sequenced paired-end 2 x 150 bp on an Illumina HiSeq 2500. To increase sequence diversity, about 23-32% phiX was spiked into each library pool. The study's processing was this. The quality-filtered reads were processed with the UMI-based MiGEC pipeline, whose error correction step removed more than 80% of the raw TCR sequences. VDJ genes were aligned to IMGT germline references, and each clonotype was defined by a unique CDR3 amino acid sequence together with V-J genes. Clonal expansion, Shannon diversity and CDR3 relatedness were evaluated with VDJtools (CalcPairwiseDistances, ClusterSamples), while phylogenetic trees were built in CLCbio workbench. Expanded clones were defined as having at least 8 unique UMIs, based on coefficient-of-variation modelling across technical triplicates. The raw public data were reprocessed by TCRdb itself: fastp quality trimming at Q25, MiXCR clonotype calling, in-frame beta chains only. Every CDR3 protein is listed once, alongside the most common genes and DNA of its rows. V and J calls and clone size were set by TCRdb, not the authors. The sample profile shows some 32,000 distinct CDR3 sequences; around 14% of them were found once. The leading ten clones occupy about 28% of the sample.

Blood bank volunteers in Maryland, USA served as the healthy controls. Unsorted PBMC libraries were generated from 2 million PBMCs stored in RNAlater at -80 °C until RNA extraction. Peripheral blood underwent Ficoll-Hypaque density gradient centrifugation to isolate PBMCs, which were then cryopreserved in liquid nitrogen. V is reduced by 3 bases and J by 5 bases, leaving a spacing of 15 bases between them. Counted from cysteine to phenylalanine, this CDR3 has 15 amino acids. The entry retains the CDR3 DNA only, 45 bases that are in frame from base 1. The V and J genes are TRBV12-3 or TRBV12-4 and TRBJ2-3; a tentative D call is TRBD2 (6 bases match). The sample was PBMCs. The TCR was taken from a man in his 70s in good health. The CDR3 region reads CASSLGLALLDTQYF. The DNA sequence is TGTGCCAGCAGTTTGGGACTGGCTCTATTAGATACGCAGTATTTT.